This TCR beta chain was captured in a study of T cell changes during pregnancy in multiple sclerosis. The CDR3 loop spans 14 amino acids. V was clipped by 7 bases and J by 5 bases; unmatched bases: 7. CDR1 and CDR2 (germline): MNHEY, SVGAGI. Some clones are missing from TCRdb's copy, which holds only in-frame ones; the method was immunoSEQ multiplex PCR. In the table there are about 66,000 clones, roughly nine tenths of which are singletons. V and J are TRBV6-5 and TRBJ2-3; 9 nucleotides align to TRBD1. The sequence came from a female donor with multiple sclerosis, enrolled in a pregnancy study. Sequenced material: CD8+ T cells from peripheral blood mononuclear cells, taken before pregnancy. CDR3 loop: CASTRTGVGDTQYF. The CDR3 nucleotides read TGTGCCAGCACCCGGACAGGGGTAGGAGATACGCAGTATTTT.